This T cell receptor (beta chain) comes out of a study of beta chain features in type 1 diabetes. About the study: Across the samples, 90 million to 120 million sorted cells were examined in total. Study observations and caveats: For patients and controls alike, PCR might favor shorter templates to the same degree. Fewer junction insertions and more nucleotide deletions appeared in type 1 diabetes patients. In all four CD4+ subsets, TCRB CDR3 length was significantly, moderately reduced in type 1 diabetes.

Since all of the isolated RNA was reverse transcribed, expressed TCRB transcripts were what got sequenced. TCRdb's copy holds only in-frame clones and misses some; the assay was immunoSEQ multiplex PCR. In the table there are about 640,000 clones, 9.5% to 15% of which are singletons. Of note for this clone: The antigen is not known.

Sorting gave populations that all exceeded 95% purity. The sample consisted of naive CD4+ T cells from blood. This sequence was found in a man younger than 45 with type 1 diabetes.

DNA for the CDR3: TGTGCCTGGACCCGGCTGGGAGAACAAGAGACCCAGTACTTC. It encodes CAWTRLGEQETQYF. The V and J genes are TRBV30 and TRBJ2-5, with D possibly being TRBD2 (5 bases). The CDR3 totals 14 residues. The germline V and J ends were trimmed by 4 bases and 2 bases, with 14 bases remaining between them. Germline V gives CDR1 GTSNPN, CDR2 SVGIG (reference sequence). The full variable domain, completed using reference TRBV30 and TRBJ2-5, is SQTIHQWPATLVQPVGSPLSLECTVEGTSNPNLYWYRQAAGRGLQLLFYSVGIGQISSEVPQNLSASRPQDRQFILSSKKLLLSDSGFYLCAWTRLGEQETQYFGPGTRLLVL.